These 28 T cell receptor beta chains were sequenced from one sample in a study of blood T cell repertoires in COVID-19. Sequencing was performed with immunoSEQ multiplex PCR; in TCRdb, only in-frame clones are kept and a portion is missing. This sample carries approximately 210,000 clones, approximately 80% of them seen once, and the ten largest clones take 4.3%. Specimen: PBMCs or T cells enriched from blood (not recorded which). All receptors come from a man aged 25 to 40 with acute COVID-19.

The rearrangement joins TRBV6-1 to TRBJ1-6, with 8 bases fitting TRBD1. Looked up from germline, CDR1 is MNHNS and CDR2 is SASEGT. V was clipped by 4 bases and J by 0 bases; unmatched bases: 5. This CDR3 is 17 amino acids long. CDR3 protein: CASSVTGGLSYNSPLHF. Here the CDR3 DNA reads TGTGCCAGCAGTGTAACAGGGGGTCTCTCCTATAATTCACCCCTCCACTTT.

The rearrangement uses TRBV7-2 and TRBJ2-7, with D possibly being TRBD2 (6 bases). The CDR3 has 14 amino acids. Trimming stripped 5 bases from V and 0 bases from J, with 11 bases between. From germline, CDR1 is SGHTA and CDR2 FQGNSA. In DNA form, the CDR3 reads TGTGCCAGCAGCCTAACCGGGGGCTCCTACGAGCAGTACTTC. This encodes CASSLTGGSYEQYF.

This chain joins TRBV4-2 and TRBJ2-1, with D hard to call. Germline V gene sequence: CDR1 LGHNA, CDR2 YNFKEQ. Trimming removed 0 bases from V and 5 bases from J, with 5 bases in between. The CDR3 sequence is 13 residues long. CDR3 sequence (DNA): TGTGCCAGCAGCCAAGAGTCTAACAATGAGCAGTTCTTC. As protein: CASSQESNNEQFF.

The V gene is TRBV9, the J gene TRBJ2-3; a weak D match, TRBD1 (6 bases). V lost 0 bases to trimming and J lost 1 base, with 9 bases between them. This CDR3 region has 15 residues. Germline assignment: CDR1 SGDLS and CDR2 YYNGEE. In nucleotides, the CDR3 is TGTGCCAGCAGCGTAGAGGGGGTGGGCACAGATACGCAGTATTTT. This translates into CASSVEGVGTDTQYF.

This clone was seen a single time. The chain couples TRBV2 to TRBJ2-5; maybe TRBD1 (7 bases). From germline, CDR1 is SNHLY and CDR2 FYNNEI. Trimming took off 5 bases at V and 5 bases at J, with 15 bases between the two ends. This CDR3 has 14 amino acids. CDR3 loop: CASSQQGSGETQYF. The CDR3 DNA sequence: TGTGCCAGCAGTCAACAGGGGAGCGGGGAGACCCAGTACTTC.

The V gene is TRBV7-2, the J gene TRBJ2-3; TRBD2 matches 12 bases. Germline values: CDR1 SGHTA, CDR2 FQGNSA. The CDR3 runs 15 residues. Trimming cost V 3 bases and J 7 bases; bases outside gene matches: 5. CDR3 protein: CASSFPSGGANTQYF. DNA for the CDR3: TGTGCCAGCAGCTTTCCTAGCGGGGGGGCTAATACGCAGTATTTT.

The gene calls are TRBV7-9 and TRBJ2-1; 8 bases align to TRBD2. CDR3 size: 19 residues. Germline CDR1 is SEHNR and CDR2 is FQNEAQ (reference sequence). V shed 3 bases, J shed 1 base, and the junction held 14 bases outside the gene matches. The CDR3 DNA follows: TGTGCCAGCAGCTTTTCGGTATCACGCGGGGGGCCTTCCTACAATGAGCAGTTCTTC. Protein product: CASSFSVSRGGPSYNEQFF.

This chain connects TRBV3-1 (or the pseudogene TRBV3-2) to TRBJ2-5; D is possibly TRBD1 (6 bases). V dropped 8 bases and J dropped 4 bases, with 11 bases sitting between them. This CDR3 has 12 residues. Per the germline V gene, CDR1 is LGHDT and CDR2 is YNNKEL (reference sequence). CDR3 coding DNA: TGTGCCAGCTTGGACAGAGGAGAGACCCAGTACTTC. This gives the protein CASLDRGETQYF.

On this clone itself: Germline and junction disagree at one end, which may indicate a read error. The chain is built from TRBV5-1 and TRBJ2-7, with 9 bases identical to TRBD1. The germline CDR1 and CDR2 sequences are SGHRS and YFSETQ. The CDR3 consists of 15 residues. The CDR3 spells CASSLGQGNTYGQYF. The DNA for the CDR3 is TGCGCCAGCAGCCTTGGACAGGGGAATACCTACGGGCAGTACTTC.

J is TRBJ1-4 and V is TRBV18; D not certain. Trimming took 1 base from V and 7 from J, leaving 16 bases between them. In germline, CDR1 is KGHSH, CDR2 LQKENI. There are 16 residues in the CDR3. In DNA form, the CDR3 reads TGTGCCAGCTCACCACTTGGCGGCATGGGTCGTGAAAAACTGTTTTTT. Residues: CASSPLGGMGREKLFF.

V gene TRBV9 combines with J gene TRBJ2-7, with TRBD1 matching over 9 bases. Germline V gene data show CDR1 as SGDLS and CDR2 as YYNGEE. The trim removed 4 bases at V and 2 bases at J, leaving 4 bases unmatched. The CDR3 extends over 14 amino acids. The CDR3 DNA follows: TGTGCCAGCAGCCTCGGGACAGGGACCTACGAGCAGTACTTC. Its translation: CASSLGTGTYEQYF.

The chain uses TRBV7-9 and TRBJ1-2; possibly TRBD1 for D (5 bases). Trimming removed 1 base at V and 7 bases at J, with 13 bases between. The CDR3 has 14 amino acids. CDR1 and CDR2 (germline): SEHNR, FQNEAQ (reference sequence). Here the CDR3 DNA reads TGTGCCAGCAGCTTAGGTCAGGGTACTGGTGGCTACACCTTC. Translated: CASSLGQGTGGYTF.

The J gene is TRBJ2-3, the V gene TRBV7-2; 7 nucleotides agree with TRBD2. CDR3 length: 14 amino acids. Trimming cost V 5 bases and J 3 bases; bases outside gene matches: 5. Germline CDR1 is SGHTA and CDR2 is FQGNSA. CDR3 region: CASSARLATDTQYF. The CDR3 DNA follows: TGTGCCAGCAGCGCCAGACTAGCAACAGATACGCAGTATTTT.

The chain is built from TRBV10-3 and TRBJ1-6; the match to TRBD1 covers 7 bases. The ends lost 6 bases at V and 3 bases at J; junction bases unmatched: 5. Germline values: CDR1 ENHRY, CDR2 SYGVKD. The CDR3 extends over 15 amino acids. CDR3 sequence: CAIRDDRDYNSPLHF. The DNA of the CDR3 is TGTGCCATCAGGGACGACAGGGACTATAATTCACCCCTCCACTTT.

The chain has TRBV6-1 and TRBJ1-5, with 12 bases aligning to TRBD1. Trimming removed 10 bases from V and 6 bases from J; junction bases left unmatched: 4. CDR1 is MNHNS, CDR2 SASEGT, per germline. The CDR3 is made up of 13 amino acids. The CDR3 coding sequence is TGTGCCACCTGGGACAGGGGGCCTCAGCCCCAGCATTTT. It translates to CATWDRGPQPQHF.

This clone was seen only a few times. The CDR3 DNA follows: TGTGCCAGCAGCCGCGACCTAGGAAGACCGAACACTGAAGCTTTCTTT. Translation: CASSRDLGRPNTEAFF. The V call is TRBV13, the J call TRBJ1-1, with D uncertain. Germline V CDR1 and CDR2: PRHDT, FYEKMQ (reference sequence). CDR3 size: 16 residues. V dropped 5 bases and J dropped 1 base, with 17 bases sitting between them.

This chain joins TRBV19 and TRBJ1-5; D is ambiguous. The CDR3 contains 14 residues. Looked up from germline, CDR1 is LNHDA and CDR2 is SQIVND (reference sequence). V was pared by 1 base and J by 3 bases, with 7 bases between. CDR3 sequence: CASSIGQFNQPQHF. The CDR3 DNA follows: TGTGCCAGTAGTATAGGGCAGTTCAATCAGCCCCAGCATTTT.

This clone was recorded a few times. The V and J genes are TRBV2 and TRBJ2-7; 9 bases align to TRBD2. Looked up from germline, CDR1 is SNHLY and CDR2 is FYNNEI. The CDR3 is 16 amino acids. V lost 7 bases to trimming and J lost 4 bases; unmatched junction nucleotides: 14. CDR3 sequence: CASTLTIAGANYEQYF. Written as DNA, the CDR3 is TGTGCCAGCACCTTAACTATAGCGGGGGCCAATTACGAGCAGTACTTC.

The gene calls are TRBV15 and TRBJ1-2; D is possibly TRBD1 (6 bases). V lost 3 bases, J lost 8 bases, and 19 bases lay in between. Germline CDR1 is LNHNV and CDR2 is YYDKDF (reference sequence). The CDR3 is 15 amino acids. CDR3 DNA: TGTGCCACCAGCAGCAACCAACCGGGACAATACGGCTACACCTTC. This encodes CATSSNQPGQYGYTF. The whole variable domain, filled in from reference TRBV15 and TRBJ1-2, reads DAMVIQNPRYQVTQFGKPVTLSCSQTLNHNVMYWYQQKSSQAPKLLFHYYDKDFNNEADTPDNFQSRRPNTSFCFLDIRSPGLGDTAMYLCATSSNQPGQYGYTFGSGTRLTVV.

The chain couples TRBV7-9 to TRBJ2-7; maybe TRBD2 (7 bases). This CDR3 is 13 amino acids long. CDR1 and CDR2 from the germline V gene are SEHNR and FQNEAQ (reference sequence). V was clipped by 8 bases and J by 3 bases, with 14 bases between them. The CDR3 region has the DNA TGTGCCAGCTCCGGGGGAGGGGGCTACGAGCAGTACTTC. It translates to CASSGGGGYEQYF.

The chain combines TRBV6-5 with TRBJ1-4, with TRBD1 matching 10 bases. After removal of 4 bases from V and 5 bases from J, the junction contained 1 base not matched to a gene. The CDR3 contains 14 residues. In germline, CDR1 is MNHEY, CDR2 SVGAGI. The CDR3 protein is CASSSDRGNEKLFF. CDR3 DNA sequence: TGTGCCAGCAGTTCGGACAGGGGGAATGAAAAACTGTTTTTT.

The genes are TRBV28 and TRBJ2-4, with D maybe TRBD1 (6 bases). V was clipped by 8 bases and J by 6 bases, with 17 bases between them. The CDR3 sequence is 14 residues long. In germline, CDR1 is MDHEN, CDR2 SYDVKM. The CDR3 loop reads CASATGQPRNIQYF. CDR3 DNA sequence: TGTGCCAGCGCTACCGGACAGCCTAGAAACATTCAGTACTTC.

This clone occurred a few times. In DNA form, the CDR3 reads TGTGCCAGCAGTTTCTTGAGCGGCACAGATACGCAGTATTTT. This translates into CASSFLSGTDTQYF. The chain uses TRBV28 and TRBJ2-3; D gene unclear. The germline CDR1 and CDR2 sequences are MDHEN and SYDVKM. Trimming removed 3 bases from V and 1 base from J, with 8 bases in between. There are 14 residues in the CDR3.

The rearrangement links TRBV19 to TRBJ1-1; a weak D match, TRBD1 (6 bases). CDR3 length equals 15 residues. Trimming took 5 bases from V and 1 from J, leaving 14 bases between them. Germline values: CDR1 LNHDA, CDR2 SQIVND (reference sequence). This CDR3 reads CASSEPGTTNTEAFF. The CDR3 nucleotides are TGTGCCAGTAGTGAACCCGGGACAACGAACACTGAAGCTTTCTTT.

The V gene is TRBV6-4, the J gene TRBJ1-3; D is uncertain. The CDR3 is made up of 14 amino acids. Trimming left V 4 bases short and J 0 bases short, with 7 bases between. Germline V gene data show CDR1 as MRHNA and CDR2 as SNTAGT. CDR3 bases: TGTGCCAGCAGTGCACGAGACTCTGGAAACACCATATATTTT. Its protein product is CASSARDSGNTIYF.

The chain has TRBV18 and TRBJ1-1; 8 nucleotides align to TRBD1. Germline assignment: CDR1 KGHSH and CDR2 LQKENI. This CDR3 is built from 15 residues. V was pared by 3 bases and J by 5 bases, with 8 bases of the junction left unmatched. The CDR3 region is CASSPSQGARTEAFF. The CDR3 DNA reads TGTGCCAGCTCACCTTCTCAGGGGGCTCGGACTGAAGCTTTCTTT.

V gene TRBV29-1 combines with J gene TRBJ1-1; D is uncertain. The CDR3 is 13 residues long. From germline, CDR1 is SQVTM and CDR2 ANQGSEA. V lost 2 bases and J 0 bases, leaving 7 bases between the germline ends. This CDR3 is CSVERRLNTEAFF. The CDR3 coding sequence is TGCAGCGTTGAAAGGCGGTTGAACACTGAAGCTTTCTTT.

The genes are TRBV4-2 and TRBJ2-5; 14 positions match TRBD2. V lost 4 bases and J lost 5; bases outside the gene matches: 3. CDR1 and CDR2 (germline): LGHNA, YNFKEQ. CDR3 length: 15 amino acids. The CDR3 loop reads CASSPRTSGGETQYF. In nucleotides, the CDR3 is TGTGCCAGCAGCCCTCGGACTAGCGGGGGGGAGACCCAGTACTTC.